This entry concerns a single TCR beta chain. Its specificity is unknown. The CDR3 runs 12 residues. Deletions cut 1 base from V and 9 bases from J, with 10 bases between. CDR1 and CDR2 from the germline V gene are SGHDT and YYEEEE. Individual cDNA molecules in this library carried unique molecular identifiers. TCRdb reprocessed the RACE reads with MiXCR, giving one entry per CDR3 protein. The data contain roughly 56,000 distinct CDR3 sequences, approximately 10% of them seen just once; the ten biggest clones take up about 9.6%. This sample was included in a study of human T cells and chemical hapten exposure. General study results and limits: TCRs exceeding 1 in 1000 frequency stayed unchanged with DPC sensitization.

The time point here: pre-sensitization, week 0. Treatment noted: therapeutic diphenylcyclopropenone sensitization with weekly scalp DPC. Total RNA was extracted from unfractionated whole blood. The donor pool consisted of alopecia patients aged 18 to 70 years, considered suitable for DPC. Sample: whole blood, taken in connection with sensitization to the hapten diphenylcyclopropenone (DPC). The chain couples TRBV5-6 to TRBJ1-1; D gene ambiguous. The receptor was derived from a young woman with alopecia areata. Some clones in this sample may be carry-over from other donors' samples. The CDR3 DNA reads TGTGCCAGCAGCTTGATGGGAAGCCAAGCTTTCTTT. Translating gives CASSLMGSQAFF.